The clone carrying this TCR beta chain was observed a handful of times. TCRdb called the 5' RACE reads again in MiXCR, with one record for every CDR3 protein. The sample holds approximately 250,000 distinct CDR3 sequences; 6.5% are singletons and the top ten take less than 15%. Trimming cost V 6 bases and J 4 bases; bases outside gene matches: 15. CDR3 length: 17 residues. CDR1 is MNHEY and CDR2 is SVGEGT in the germline V gene. The sample originates from a study of identical twins. In addition, the sample was reused for a study of T cells expressing NK-cell markers. From that paper: It was from sorted CD3+CD56+NKG2C+, CD3+CD56+NKG2C- and CD3+CD56-NKG2C+ T cells that TCR beta repertoires came.

The rearrangement links TRBV6-2 or TRBV6-3 to TRBJ2-3; 8 positions match TRBD2. The receptor was derived from a woman aged 18-29 years in good health. Sequencing was done on a sample of CD8+ T cells sorted from blood. Written as DNA, the CDR3 is TGTGCCAGCAGGGACCGACCTGGGCGGGGGGTTCCAGATACGCAGTATTTT. It translates to CASRDRPGRGVPDTQYF.